The rows below give T cell receptor beta chains drawn from one sample of a study of blood T cell repertoires in COVID-19. The repertoire was sequenced with immunoSEQ multiplex PCR; TCRdb's copy has only in-frame clones and lacks some. The sample carries approximately 31,000 clones, over 85% recorded once. The sample consisted of peripheral blood. The origin of the receptors is a male donor with active COVID-19. Each CDR3 is given without its conserved first and last residue.

J: TRBJ1-2; V: TRBV6-5; CDR3: ASSYAPSDKSYT
J: TRBJ1-2; V: TRBV15; CDR3: ATSRTTEYGYT
J: TRBJ1-2; V: TRBV9; CDR3: ASSPRDRNYLSGGYT
J: TRBJ1-5; V: TRBV6-2/TRBV6-3; CDR3: ASSNFGGSNQPQH
J: TRBJ1-2; V: TRBV4-1; CDR3: ASSQHPTGPTYGYT
J: TRBJ1-4; V: TRBV21-1; CDR3: ASSKGRGVNEKLF
J: TRBJ1-6; V: TRBV6-1; CDR3: ASSEIVGDKSDSPLH
J: TRBJ1-4; V: TRBV6-2/TRBV6-3; CDR3: ASSYPGGSEKLF
J: TRBJ2-3; V: TRBV9; CDR3: ASSVATGVGTDTQY
J: TRBJ1-1; V: TRBV18; CDR3: ASSPTTGEGTEAF
J: TRBJ1-1; V: TRBV19; CDR3: ASLGGITLNTEAF
J: TRBJ2-2; V: TRBV4-2; CDR3: ASSHKIKGRGFAGELF
J: TRBJ1-5; V: TRBV18; CDR3: ASSPPVTAGLRQPQH
J: TRBJ1-1; V: TRBV5-6; CDR3: ASRQRLNTEAF
J: TRBJ2-3; V: TRBV5-1; CDR3: ASSLGNRENTQY
J: TRBJ1-2; V: TRBV18; CDR3: ASSLSGQGDYGYT
J: TRBJ1-3; V: TRBV7-2; CDR3: ASSLWELRASGNTIY
J: TRBJ1-1; V: TRBV19; CDR3: ASSAHRDPQNTEAF
J: TRBJ1-1; V: TRBV10-2; CDR3: ASSELGQGVTEAF
J: TRBJ2-7; V: TRBV19; CDR3: ASGQTYEQY
J: TRBJ2-3; V: TRBV11-2; CDR3: ASSSPRGVADTQY
J: TRBJ1-4; V: TRBV5-4; CDR3: ASSLSATNEKLF
J: TRBJ2-5; V: TRBV7-9; CDR3: ASSFPTGPETQY
J: TRBJ1-1; V: TRBV20-1; CDR3: SASSGWDTEAF
J: TRBJ1-3; V: TRBV4-1; CDR3: ASSQDGRSGVWNTIY
J: TRBJ1-1; V: TRBV15; CDR3: ATSESMNTEAF
J: TRBJ2-1; V: TRBV4-1; CDR3: ASNYLWAGGYNEQF
J: TRBJ2-7; V: TRBV15; CDR3: ATSRDRIYEQY
J: TRBJ2-7; V: TRBV7-6; CDR3: ASSLADRGVYEQY
J: TRBJ2-1; V: TRBV7-3; CDR3: ASSDSGQSYNEQF
J: TRBJ1-6; V: TRBV7-2; CDR3: ASSLAYRGADSPLH
J: TRBJ2-7; V: TRBV7-8; CDR3: ASSLTLLDRVDVYEQY
J: TRBJ1-5; V: TRBV21-1; CDR3: ASSKLPEAHNQPQH
J: TRBJ2-5; V: TRBV5-1; CDR3: ASSFRETQY
J: TRBJ2-5; V: TRBV4-2; CDR3: ASSQEVLAGAKETQY
J: TRBJ2-2; V: TRBV7-3; CDR3: ASSLTRQGGTGELF
J: TRBJ2-2; V: TRBV2; CDR3: ASKFLAGDTGELF
J: TRBJ1-1; V: TRBV6-2/TRBV6-3; CDR3: ASSYSGTGQNTEAF
J: TRBJ1-1; V: TRBV4-1; CDR3: ASSQYRDSEAF
J: TRBJ2-2; V: TRBV18; CDR3: ASSPPLGAGTGGIGELF
J: TRBJ1-1; V: TRBV6-5; CDR3: ASTQGYRGYF
J: TRBJ1-1; V: TRBV6-5; CDR3: ASSYIGSGGGTEAF